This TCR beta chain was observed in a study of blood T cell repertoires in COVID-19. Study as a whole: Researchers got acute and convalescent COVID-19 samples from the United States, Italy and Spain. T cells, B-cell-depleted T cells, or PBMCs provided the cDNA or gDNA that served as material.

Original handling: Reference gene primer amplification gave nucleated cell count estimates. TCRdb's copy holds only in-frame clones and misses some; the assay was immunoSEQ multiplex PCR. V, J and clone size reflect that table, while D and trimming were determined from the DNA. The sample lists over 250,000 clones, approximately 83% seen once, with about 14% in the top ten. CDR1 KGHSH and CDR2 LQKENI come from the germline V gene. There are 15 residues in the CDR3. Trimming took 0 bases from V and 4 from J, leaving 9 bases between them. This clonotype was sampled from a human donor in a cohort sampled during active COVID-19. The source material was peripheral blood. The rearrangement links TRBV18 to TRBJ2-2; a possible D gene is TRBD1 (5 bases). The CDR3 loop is CASSPPSRATGELFF. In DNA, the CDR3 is TGTGCCAGCTCACCACCGAGCAGGGCCACCGGGGAGCTGTTTTTT.